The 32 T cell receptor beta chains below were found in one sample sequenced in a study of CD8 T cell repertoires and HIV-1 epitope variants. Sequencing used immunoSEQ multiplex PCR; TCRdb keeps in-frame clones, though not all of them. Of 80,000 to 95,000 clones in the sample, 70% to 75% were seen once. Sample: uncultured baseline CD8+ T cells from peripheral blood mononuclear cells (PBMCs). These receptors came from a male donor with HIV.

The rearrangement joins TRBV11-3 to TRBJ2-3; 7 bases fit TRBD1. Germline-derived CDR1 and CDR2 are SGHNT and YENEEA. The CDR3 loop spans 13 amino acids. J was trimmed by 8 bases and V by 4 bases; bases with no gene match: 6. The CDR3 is CASSSSPGGTQYF. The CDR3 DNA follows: TGTGCCAGCAGCTCCTCGCCAGGGGGTACGCAGTATTTT.

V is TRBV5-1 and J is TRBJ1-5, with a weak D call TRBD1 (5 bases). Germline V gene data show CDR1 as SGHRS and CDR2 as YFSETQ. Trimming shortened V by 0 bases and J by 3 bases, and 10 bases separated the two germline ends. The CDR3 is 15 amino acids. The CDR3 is CASSLDAGINQPQHF. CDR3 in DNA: TGCGCCAGCAGCTTGGATGCAGGGATCAATCAGCCCCAGCATTTT.

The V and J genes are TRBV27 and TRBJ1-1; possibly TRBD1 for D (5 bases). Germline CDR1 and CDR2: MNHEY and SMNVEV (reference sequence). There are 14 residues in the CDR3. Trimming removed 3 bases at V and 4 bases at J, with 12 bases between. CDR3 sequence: CASSFPGRSTEAFF. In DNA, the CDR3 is TGTGCCAGCAGTTTTCCAGGGAGATCCACTGAAGCTTTCTTT.

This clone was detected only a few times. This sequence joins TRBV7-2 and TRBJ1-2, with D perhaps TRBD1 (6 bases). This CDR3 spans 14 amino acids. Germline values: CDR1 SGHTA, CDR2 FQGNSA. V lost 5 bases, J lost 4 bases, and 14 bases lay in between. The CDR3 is CASSPLGAVYGYTF. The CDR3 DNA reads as TGTGCCAGCAGCCCCCTGGGGGCGGTCTATGGCTACACCTTC. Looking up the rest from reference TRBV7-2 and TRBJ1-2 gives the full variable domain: GAGVSQSPSNKVTEKGKDVELRCDPISGHTALYWYRQSLGQGLEFLIYFQGNSAPDKSGLPSDRFSAERTGGSVSTLTIQRTQQEDSAVYLCASSPLGAVYGYTFGSGTRLTVV.

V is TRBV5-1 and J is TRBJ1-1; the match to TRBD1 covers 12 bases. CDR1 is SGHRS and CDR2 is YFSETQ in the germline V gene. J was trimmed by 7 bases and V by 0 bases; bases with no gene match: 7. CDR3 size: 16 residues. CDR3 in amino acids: CASSLDGTGGHGEAFF. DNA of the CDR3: TGCGCCAGCAGCTTGGACGGGACAGGGGGCCATGGTGAAGCTTTCTTT.

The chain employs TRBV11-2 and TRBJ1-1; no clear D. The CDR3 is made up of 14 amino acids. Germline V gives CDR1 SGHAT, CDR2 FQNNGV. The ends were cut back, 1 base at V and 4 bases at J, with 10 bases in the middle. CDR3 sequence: CASSLVVGSTEAFF. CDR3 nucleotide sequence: TGTGCCAGCAGCTTAGTGGTGGGGAGCACTGAAGCTTTCTTT. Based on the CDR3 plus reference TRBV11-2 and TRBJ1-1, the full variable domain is EAGVAQSPRYKIIEKRQSVAFWCNPISGHATLYWYQQILGQGPKLLIQFQNNGVVDDSQLPKDRFSAERLKGVDSTLKIQPAKLEDSAVYLCASSLVVGSTEAFFGQGTRLTVV.

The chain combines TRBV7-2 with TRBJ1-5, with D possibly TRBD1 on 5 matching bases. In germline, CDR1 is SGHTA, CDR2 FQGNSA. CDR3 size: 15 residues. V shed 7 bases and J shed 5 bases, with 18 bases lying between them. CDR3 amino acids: CASTDGAGLHQPQHF. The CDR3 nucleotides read TGTGCCAGCACCGACGGGGCAGGCCTGCATCAGCCCCAGCATTTT.

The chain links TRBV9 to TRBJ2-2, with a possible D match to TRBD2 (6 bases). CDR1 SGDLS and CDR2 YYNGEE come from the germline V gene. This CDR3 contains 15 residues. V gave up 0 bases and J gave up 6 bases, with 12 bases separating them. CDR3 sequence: CASSVVPTSSGELFF. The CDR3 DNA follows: TGTGCCAGCAGCGTAGTCCCCACTAGCTCCGGGGAGCTGTTTTTT.

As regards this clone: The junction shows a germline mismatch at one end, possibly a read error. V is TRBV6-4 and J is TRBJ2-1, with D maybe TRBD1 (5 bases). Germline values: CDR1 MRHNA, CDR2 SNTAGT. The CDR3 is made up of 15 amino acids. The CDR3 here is CASTLQAGPYSEQFF. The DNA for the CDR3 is TGTGCCAGCACTTTACAGGCAGGACCTTACAGTGAGCAGTTCTTC.

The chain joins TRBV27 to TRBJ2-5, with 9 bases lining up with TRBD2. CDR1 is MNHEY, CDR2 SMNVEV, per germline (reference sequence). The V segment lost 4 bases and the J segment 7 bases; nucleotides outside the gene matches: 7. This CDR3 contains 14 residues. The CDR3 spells CASSSRLAVGTQYF. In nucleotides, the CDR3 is TGTGCCAGCAGTTCACGACTAGCGGTGGGGACCCAGTACTTC.

The CDR3 region has the DNA TGTGCCAGCAGCTTACGGAATGGGACAGGGCCTAATAGCAATCAGCCCCAGCATTTT. Protein product: CASSLRNGTGPNSNQPQHF. The J gene is TRBJ1-5, the V gene TRBV7-6; TRBD1 matches at 9 bases. Trimming took 2 bases from V and 0 from J; bases not matched to a gene: 11. In germline, CDR1 is SGHVS, CDR2 FNYEAQ. This CDR3 comprises 19 residues. Supplemented by reference TRBV7-6 and TRBJ1-5, the full variable domain reads GAGVSQSPRYKVTKRGQDVALRCDPISGHVSLYWYRQALGQGPEFLTYFNYEAQQDKSGLPNDRFSAERPEGSISTLTIQRTEQRDSAMYRCASSLRNGTGPNSNQPQHFGDGTRLSIL.

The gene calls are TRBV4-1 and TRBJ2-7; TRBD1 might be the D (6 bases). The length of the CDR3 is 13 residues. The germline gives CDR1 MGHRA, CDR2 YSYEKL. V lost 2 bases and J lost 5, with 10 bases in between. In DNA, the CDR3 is TGCGCCAGCAGCCAATTCGGACAGAACGAGCAGTACTTC. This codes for CASSQFGQNEQYF.

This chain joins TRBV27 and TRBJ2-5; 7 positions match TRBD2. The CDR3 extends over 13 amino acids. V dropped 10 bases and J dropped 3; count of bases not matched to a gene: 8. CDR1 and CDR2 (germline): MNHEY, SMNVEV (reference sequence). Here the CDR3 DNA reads TGTGCCACCAACCCTGCGGGGGAAGAGACCCAGTACTTC. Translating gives CATNPAGEETQYF.

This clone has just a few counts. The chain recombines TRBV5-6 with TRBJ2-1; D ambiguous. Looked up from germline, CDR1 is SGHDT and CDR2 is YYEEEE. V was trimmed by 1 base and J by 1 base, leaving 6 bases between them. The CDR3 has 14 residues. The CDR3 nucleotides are TGTGCCAGCAGCTTGCTCTATTCCTACAATGAGCAGTTCTTC. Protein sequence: CASSLLYSYNEQFF.

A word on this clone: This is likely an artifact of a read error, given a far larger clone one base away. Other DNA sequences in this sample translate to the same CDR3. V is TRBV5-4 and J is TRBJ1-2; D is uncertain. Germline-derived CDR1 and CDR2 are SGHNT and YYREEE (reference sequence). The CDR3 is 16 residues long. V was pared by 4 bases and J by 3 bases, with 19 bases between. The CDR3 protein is CASSQDPPDLDYGYTF. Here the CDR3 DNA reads TGTGCCAGCAGCCAAGATCCCCCAGACTTGGACTATGGCTACACCTTC.

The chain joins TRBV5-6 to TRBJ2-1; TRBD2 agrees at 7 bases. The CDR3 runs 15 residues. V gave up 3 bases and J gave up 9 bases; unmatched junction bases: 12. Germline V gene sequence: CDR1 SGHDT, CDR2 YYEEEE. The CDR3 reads CASSSGGAVGSEQFF. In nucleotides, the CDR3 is TGTGCCAGCAGCTCGGGGGGAGCGGTGGGAAGTGAGCAGTTCTTC.

Here the CDR3 DNA reads TGTGCCAGTAGTAAGTCTAGCGGATACGAGCAGTACTTC. Residues: CASSKSSGYEQYF. The rearrangement joins TRBV19 to TRBJ2-7, with 7 bases matching TRBD2. The CDR3 sequence is 13 residues long. Per germline, CDR1 LNHDA and CDR2 SQIVND (reference sequence). Losses at the gene ends were 4 bases for V and 4 bases for J; bases not matched to a gene: 4.

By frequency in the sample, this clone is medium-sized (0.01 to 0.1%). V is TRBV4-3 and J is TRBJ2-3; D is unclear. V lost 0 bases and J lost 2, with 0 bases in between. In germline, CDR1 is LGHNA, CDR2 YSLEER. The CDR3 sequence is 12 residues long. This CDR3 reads CASSQDTDTQYF. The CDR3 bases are TGCGCCAGCAGCCAAGACACAGATACGCAGTATTTT.

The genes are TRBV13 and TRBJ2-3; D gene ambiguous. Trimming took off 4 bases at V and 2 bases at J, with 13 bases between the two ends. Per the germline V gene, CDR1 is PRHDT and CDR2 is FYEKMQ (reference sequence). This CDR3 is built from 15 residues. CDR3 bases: TGTGCCAGCAGCTCCCGGATGAAAAACACAGATACGCAGTATTTT. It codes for CASSSRMKNTDTQYF.

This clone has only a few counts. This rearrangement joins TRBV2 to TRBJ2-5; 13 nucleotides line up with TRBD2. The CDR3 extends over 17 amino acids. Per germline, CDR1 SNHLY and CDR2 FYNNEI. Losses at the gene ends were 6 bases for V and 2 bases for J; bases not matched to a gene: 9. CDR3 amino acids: CASRPGTSGKHQETQYF. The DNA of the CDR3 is TGTGCCAGCAGACCCGGGACTAGCGGGAAACATCAAGAGACCCAGTACTTC.

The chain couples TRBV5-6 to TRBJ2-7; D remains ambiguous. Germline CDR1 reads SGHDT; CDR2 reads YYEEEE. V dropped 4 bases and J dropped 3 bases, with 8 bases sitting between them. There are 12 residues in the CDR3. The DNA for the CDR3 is TGTGCCAGCAGCCCAGGTGACTACGAGCAGTACTTC. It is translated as CASSPGDYEQYF.

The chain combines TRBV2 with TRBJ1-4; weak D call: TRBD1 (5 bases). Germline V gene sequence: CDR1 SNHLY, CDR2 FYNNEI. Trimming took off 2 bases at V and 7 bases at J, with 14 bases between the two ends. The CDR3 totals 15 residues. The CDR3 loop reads CASSEPSGTGEKLFF. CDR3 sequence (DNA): TGTGCCAGCAGTGAACCCTCCGGGACTGGTGAAAAACTGTTTTTT.

DNA of the CDR3: TGTGCCACGAAGGAGGGGGGCCTTAATTCACCCCTCCACTTT. As protein: CATKEGGLNSPLHF. The chain carries TRBV6-5 and TRBJ1-6; D is possibly TRBD1 (6 bases). Germline V CDR1 and CDR2: MNHEY, SVGAGI. Trimming pared 10 bases from V and 6 bases from J, leaving 16 bases between. The CDR3 spans 14 residues.

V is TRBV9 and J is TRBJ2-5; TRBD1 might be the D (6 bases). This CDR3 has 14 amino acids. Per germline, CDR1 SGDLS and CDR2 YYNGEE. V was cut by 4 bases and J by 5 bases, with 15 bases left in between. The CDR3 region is CASSTSGVGETQYF. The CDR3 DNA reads TGTGCCAGCAGCACCTCAGGGGTCGGGGAGACCCAGTACTTC. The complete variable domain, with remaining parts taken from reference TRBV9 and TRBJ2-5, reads DSGVTQTPKHLITATGQRVTLRCSPRSGDLSVYWYQQSLDQGLQFLIQYYNGEERAKGNILERFSAQQFPDLHSELNLSSLELGDSALYFCASSTSGVGETQYFGPGTRLLVL.

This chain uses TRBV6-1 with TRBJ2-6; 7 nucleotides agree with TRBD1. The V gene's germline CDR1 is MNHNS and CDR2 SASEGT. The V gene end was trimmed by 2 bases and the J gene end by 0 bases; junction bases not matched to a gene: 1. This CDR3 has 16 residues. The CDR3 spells CASSESGGSGANVLTF. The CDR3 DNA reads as TGTGCCAGCAGTGAATCAGGGGGCTCTGGGGCCAACGTCCTGACTTTC.

The CDR3 reads CASSSIPRSPQGFDQETQYF. The CDR3 DNA reads TGTGCCAGCAGTAGTATACCGAGGTCCCCACAGGGTTTTGACCAAGAGACCCAGTACTTC. The gene calls are TRBV28 and TRBJ2-5, with D possibly matching TRBD1 (6 bases). CDR1 and CDR2 (germline): MDHEN, SYDVKM. The CDR3 consists of 20 residues. Trimming shortened V by 5 bases and J by 0 bases, and 28 bases separated the two germline ends.

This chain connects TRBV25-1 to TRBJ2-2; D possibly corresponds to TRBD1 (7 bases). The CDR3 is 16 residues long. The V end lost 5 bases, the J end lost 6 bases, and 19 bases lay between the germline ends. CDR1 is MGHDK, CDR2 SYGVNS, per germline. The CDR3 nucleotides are TGTGCCAGCAGTCCTGGACAGGCCTGGGGGGCCGGGGAGCTGTTTTTT. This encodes CASSPGQAWGAGELFF.

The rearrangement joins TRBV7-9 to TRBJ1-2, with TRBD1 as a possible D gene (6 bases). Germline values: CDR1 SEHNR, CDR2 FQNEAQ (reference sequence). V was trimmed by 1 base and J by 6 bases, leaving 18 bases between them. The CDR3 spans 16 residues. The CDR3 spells CASSLDRQANLDGYTF. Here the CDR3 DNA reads TGTGCCAGCAGCTTAGACCGACAGGCAAACTTAGATGGCTACACCTTC.

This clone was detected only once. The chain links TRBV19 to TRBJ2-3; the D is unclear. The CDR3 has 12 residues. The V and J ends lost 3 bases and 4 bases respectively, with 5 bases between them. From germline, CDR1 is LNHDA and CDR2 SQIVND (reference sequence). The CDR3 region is CASSIRPDTQYF. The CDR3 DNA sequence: TGTGCCAGTAGTATCCGGCCAGATACGCAGTATTTT. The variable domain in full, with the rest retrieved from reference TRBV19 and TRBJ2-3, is DGGITQSPKYLFRKEGQNVTLSCEQNLNHDAMYWYRQDPGQGLRLIYYSQIVNDFQKGDIAEGYSVSREKKESFPLTVTSAQKNPTAFYLCASSIRPDTQYFGPGTRLTVL.

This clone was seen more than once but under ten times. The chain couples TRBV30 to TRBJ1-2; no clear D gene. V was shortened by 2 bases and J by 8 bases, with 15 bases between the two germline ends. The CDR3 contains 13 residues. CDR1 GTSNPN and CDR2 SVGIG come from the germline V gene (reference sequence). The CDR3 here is CAWSMTNGGGYTF. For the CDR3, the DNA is TGTGCCTGGAGTATGACAAACGGCGGAGGCTACACCTTC. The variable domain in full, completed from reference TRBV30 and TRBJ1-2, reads SQTIHQWPATLVQPVGSPLSLECTVEGTSNPNLYWYRQAAGRGLQLLFYSVGIGQISSEVPQNLSASRPQDRQFILSSKKLLLSDSGFYLCAWSMTNGGGYTFGSGTRLTVV.

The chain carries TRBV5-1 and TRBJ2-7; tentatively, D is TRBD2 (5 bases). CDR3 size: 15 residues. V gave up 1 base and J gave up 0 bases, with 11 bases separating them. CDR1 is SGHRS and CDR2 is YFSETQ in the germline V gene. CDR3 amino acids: CASSLYGKHSYEQYF. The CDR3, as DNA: TGCGCCAGCAGCTTGTACGGGAAACACTCCTACGAGCAGTACTTC.

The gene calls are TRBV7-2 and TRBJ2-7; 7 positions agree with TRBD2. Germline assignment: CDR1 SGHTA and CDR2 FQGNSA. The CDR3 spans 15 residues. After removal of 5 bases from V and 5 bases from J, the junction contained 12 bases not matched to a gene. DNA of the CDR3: TGTGCCAGCAGCCCCCGGGACTTTGGGAGGGACGAGCAGTACTTC. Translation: CASSPRDFGRDEQYF.